What follows are 32 T cell receptor beta chains derived from one specimen sequenced in a study of blood T cell repertoires in COVID-19. This table comes from immunoSEQ multiplex PCR, and its TCRdb copy is limited to in-frame clones, with some not included. In the table there are approximately 72,000 clones, about 85% of which are singletons. Sample: peripheral blood. The receptors were gathered from a woman older than 75 with active or convalescent COVID-19.

CDR3 DNA: TGTGCCAGCAGCCTGGAGGACAGAGGCTATGGCTACACCTTC. This translates into CASSLEDRGYGYTF. The V call is TRBV7-6, the J call TRBJ1-2; a weak D match, TRBD1 (6 bases). Germline CDR1 SGHVS, CDR2 FNYEAQ. The V and J ends lost 5 bases and 4 bases respectively, with 14 bases between them. The CDR3 has 14 residues.

The chain employs TRBV3-1 (or the pseudogene TRBV3-2) and TRBJ1-4; tentative D call: TRBD1 (5 bases). V lost 0 bases to trimming and J lost 3 bases, with 11 bases between them. Germline assignment: CDR1 LGHDT and CDR2 YNNKEL (reference sequence). The CDR3 is 16 residues long. Here the CDR3 DNA reads TGTGCCAGCAGCCAAGACAGGGTAGGGGCTAATGAAAAACTGTTTTTT. Its translation is CASSQDRVGANEKLFF.

This chain links TRBV3-1 (or the pseudogene TRBV3-2) with TRBJ2-4, with 8 bases that match TRBD2. Germline-derived CDR1 and CDR2 are LGHDT and YNNKEL (reference sequence). This CDR3 region has 17 residues. V gave up 0 bases and J gave up 3 bases; unmatched junction bases: 7. CDR3 in amino acids: CASSQDQAGANKNIQYF. Here the CDR3 DNA reads TGTGCCAGCAGCCAAGATCAAGCGGGGGCCAACAAAAACATTCAGTACTTC.

This chain connects TRBV11-2 to TRBJ2-1, with 7 bases aligning to TRBD2. The CDR3 totals 13 residues. Germline V gene sequence: CDR1 SGHAT, CDR2 FQNNGV. After removal of 3 bases from V and 6 bases from J, the junction contained 2 bases not matched to a gene. The CDR3, as DNA: TGTGCCAGCAGCTTGGGGACTACCAATGAGCAGTTCTTC. Protein sequence: CASSLGTTNEQFF. The variable domain in full, completed from reference TRBV11-2 and TRBJ2-1, reads EAGVAQSPRYKIIEKRQSVAFWCNPISGHATLYWYQQILGQGPKLLIQFQNNGVVDDSQLPKDRFSAERLKGVDSTLKIQPAKLEDSAVYLCASSLGTTNEQFFGPGTRLTVL.

V gene TRBV29-1 combines with J gene TRBJ1-1; 8 bases are shared with TRBD1. Germline CDR1 is SQVTM and CDR2 is ANQGSEA. This CDR3 has 13 amino acids. Unmatched junction bases numbered 6, after V lost 6 bases and J lost 3 bases. The CDR3 spells CSVDRVGYTEAFF. The CDR3 DNA reads TGCAGCGTGGACAGGGTTGGGTACACTGAAGCTTTCTTT.

The CDR3 nucleotides are TGTGCCAGCAGCTGGGACAGGGGGCTTGGAGATACGCAGTATTTT. Protein product: CASSWDRGLGDTQYF. The chain combines TRBV6-5 with TRBJ2-3; 12 bases match TRBD1. With 6 bases clipped from V and 5 bases from J, the junction kept 6 bases outside the gene matches. Germline values: CDR1 MNHEY, CDR2 SVGAGI. The CDR3 spans 15 residues.

The chain uses TRBV7-9 and TRBJ2-1, with 7 bases that match TRBD1. V trimming: 0 bases; J trimming: 5 bases; junction bases outside the gene matches: 4. Germline V gene sequence: CDR1 SEHNR, CDR2 FQNEAQ (reference sequence). The CDR3 extends over 15 amino acids. CDR3 bases: TGTGCCAGCAGCTTAGCAAGGACAGGAAACAATGAGCAGTTCTTC. Translated, it gives CASSLARTGNNEQFF.

The chain has TRBV7-2 and TRBJ2-1, with D perhaps matching TRBD2 (5 bases). CDR3 length: 15 amino acids. CDR1 is SGHTA, CDR2 FQGNSA, per germline. V dropped 5 bases and J dropped 10 bases, with 21 bases sitting between them. The CDR3 DNA sequence: TGTGCCAGCAGCCCCCCCGTAGTAGCGAGAGGAGAGCAGTTCTTC. This translates into CASSPPVVARGEQFF.

V is TRBV4-3 and J is TRBJ2-5; TRBD2 matches at 8 bases. CDR3 size: 16 residues. In germline, CDR1 is LGHNA, CDR2 YSLEER. The V and J ends lost 0 bases and 0 bases, in that order; junction bases with no gene match: 3. In DNA, the CDR3 is TGCGCCAGCAGCCAAGATTTAGCGGGGAACCAAGAGACCCAGTACTTC. It yields the protein CASSQDLAGNQETQYF.

The chain employs TRBV9 and TRBJ2-7, with a weak D call TRBD1 (6 bases). With 4 bases removed from V and 5 bases from J, the gap between germline ends came to 16 bases. Per the germline V gene, CDR1 is SGDLS and CDR2 is YYNGEE. CDR3 length: 14 residues. CDR3 bases: TGTGCCAGCAGCTTAGCATTCACAGGGAACGAGCAGTACTTC. Translated, it gives CASSLAFTGNEQYF.

The CDR3 bases are TGTGCCAGCAGCCTCGCCAGGGAGCAGTACTTC. Translated, it gives CASSLAREQYF. The V call is TRBV14, the J call TRBJ2-7; D uncertain. Trimming left V 4 bases short and J 7 bases short, with 8 bases between. This CDR3 has 11 amino acids. Germline values: CDR1 SGHDN, CDR2 FVKESK.

The chain has TRBV5-5 and TRBJ2-7; D gene unclear. V gave up 2 bases and J gave up 1 base, with 10 bases separating them. CDR3 length: 14 amino acids. Per germline, CDR1 SGHKS and CDR2 YYEKEE (reference sequence). The CDR3 nucleotides are TGTGCCAGCAGCTTAGAGGTACGATCCTACGAGCAGTACTTC. The encoded protein is CASSLEVRSYEQYF.

V is TRBV7-8 and J is TRBJ2-3; 8 nucleotides match TRBD2. Germline-derived CDR1 and CDR2 are SGHVS and FQNEAQ. The CDR3 is made up of 15 amino acids. After removal of 1 base from V and 4 bases from J, the junction contained 4 bases not matched to a gene. In nucleotides, the CDR3 is TGTGCCAGCAGCTTAGTGGGCGGGGGGTCAGATACGCAGTATTTT. It specifies CASSLVGGGSDTQYF.

The chain couples TRBV11-2 to TRBJ2-2; tentatively, D is TRBD2 (6 bases). The V end lost 5 bases, the J end lost 3 bases, and 13 bases lay between the germline ends. The V gene's germline CDR1 is SGHAT and CDR2 FQNNGV. The length of the CDR3 is 15 residues. This CDR3 is CASSPGARYTGELFF. The CDR3 nucleotides read TGTGCCAGCAGCCCGGGAGCGCGCTACACCGGGGAGCTGTTTTTT.

The chain joins TRBV27 to TRBJ2-1; 11 nucleotides match TRBD2. CDR3 length equals 17 residues. CDR1 is MNHEY, CDR2 SMNVEV, per germline (reference sequence). V gave up 6 bases and J gave up 6 bases; unmatched junction bases: 13. The CDR3 sequence: CASSPDGLAGGFNEQFF. The CDR3 DNA reads as TGTGCCAGCAGCCCTGATGGGCTAGCGGGGGGTTTCAATGAGCAGTTCTTC.

In this sample, this clone turned up once. The chain recombines TRBV28 with TRBJ2-1; 8 nucleotides agree with TRBD2. This CDR3 comprises 18 residues. Germline-derived CDR1 and CDR2 are MDHEN and SYDVKM. Trimming at V came to 3 bases and at J to 0 bases, leaving 10 bases not matched to a gene. In DNA form, the CDR3 reads TGTGCCAGCAGTTTGAGCGGGGGTTCACGCCTCTCCTACAATGAGCAGTTCTTC. This sequence encodes CASSLSGGSRLSYNEQFF.

This clone has a handful of counts. The chain joins TRBV5-8 to TRBJ2-7; TRBD2 is a possible D gene (6 bases). The CDR3 is 17 residues long. CDR1 and CDR2 from the germline V gene are SGHTS and YDEGEE. Trimming pared 1 base from V and 3 bases from J, leaving 20 bases between. CDR3 nucleotide sequence: TGTGCCAGCAGCTTGAACCTAGGTCGGGACTCCTTCTACGAGCAGTACTTC. This encodes CASSLNLGRDSFYEQYF.

J is TRBJ1-5 and V is TRBV6-5; 7 positions agree with TRBD1. CDR1 is MNHEY, CDR2 SVGAGI, per germline. V lost 6 bases and J lost 2; bases outside the gene matches: 7. The CDR3 spans 15 residues. CDR3 sequence (DNA): TGTGCCAGCAGCCGACAGGGTCGGGGCAATCAGCCCCAGCATTTT. This gives the protein CASSRQGRGNQPQHF.

The rearrangement links TRBV9 to TRBJ1-4, with a tentative D call TRBD1 (5 bases). The ends were cut back, 1 base at V and 8 bases at J, with 21 bases in the middle. Germline values: CDR1 SGDLS, CDR2 YYNGEE. This CDR3 contains 17 residues. The CDR3 bases are TGTGCCAGCAGCGTAAAAGGGGTGGGCAGGGCGGACGAAAAACTGTTTTTT. This encodes CASSVKGVGRADEKLFF.

This chain uses TRBV6-5 with TRBJ2-1, with 10 bases that match TRBD2. This CDR3 has 15 residues. CDR1 is MNHEY, CDR2 SVGAGI, per germline. Unmatched junction bases numbered 10, after V lost 8 bases and J lost 6 bases. CDR3 sequence: CASAPERGGRNEQFF. CDR3 nucleotides: TGTGCCAGCGCCCCCGAGCGGGGGGGCCGCAATGAGCAGTTCTTC.

The gene calls are TRBV7-2 and TRBJ2-7; D remains ambiguous. The V end was cut by 5 bases, the J end by 2 bases, with 7 bases between. The CDR3 is 12 residues long. Germline CDR1 is SGHTA and CDR2 is FQGNSA. The CDR3 region has the DNA TGTGCCAGCAGCAGCTATACCTACGAGCAGTACTTC. This gives the protein CASSSYTYEQYF.

The rearrangement joins TRBV7-6 to TRBJ1-4; D not resolved. CDR3 size: 15 residues. Looked up from germline, CDR1 is SGHVS and CDR2 is FNYEAQ. Trimming removed 1 base at V and 11 bases at J, with 17 bases between. The CDR3 spells CASSLVAGDQLKLFF. DNA for the CDR3: TGTGCCAGCAGCTTAGTAGCGGGAGACCAGTTGAAACTGTTTTTT.

The rearrangement uses TRBV20-1 and TRBJ2-7; D is unclear. V lost 4 bases and J 3 bases, leaving 7 bases between the germline ends. There are 11 residues in the CDR3. Germline V gene lookup returns CDR1 DFQATT and CDR2 SNEGSKA (reference sequence). The CDR3 loop is CSATSNYEQYF. CDR3 bases: TGCAGTGCTACTAGTAACTACGAGCAGTACTTC.

This clone has more than one count but fewer than ten. In DNA form, the CDR3 reads TGTGCCAGCAGTTCCTTCCCCGGAAACACCATATATTTT. Its translation is CASSSFPGNTIYF. The chain has TRBV27 and TRBJ1-3; the D is unclear. Germline V gene lookup returns CDR1 MNHEY and CDR2 SMNVEV (reference sequence). The CDR3 sequence is 13 residues long. The V and J ends lost 4 bases and 4 bases respectively, with 8 bases between them.

In its sample, this clone was seen once. V is TRBV11-3 and J is TRBJ2-1, with D possibly TRBD2 on 7 matching bases. CDR1 and CDR2 from the germline V gene are SGHNT and YENEEA. This CDR3 contains 14 residues. V dropped 5 bases and J dropped 5 bases, with 13 bases sitting between them. The CDR3 DNA reads TGTGCCAGCAGCGGGGGCGGGGGTAACAATGAGCAGTTCTTC. It encodes CASSGGGGNNEQFF.

The table lists this clone with a count of one. The CDR3 sequence is CASSSGEGNTGELFF. The CDR3 nucleotides are TGTGCCAGTAGTAGTGGTGAGGGGAACACCGGGGAGCTGTTTTTT. The chain couples TRBV19 to TRBJ2-2, with TRBD2 as a possible D gene (5 bases). V dropped 4 bases and J dropped 1 base, with 10 bases sitting between them. The germline CDR1 and CDR2 sequences are LNHDA and SQIVND (reference sequence). This CDR3 comprises 15 residues.

This chain uses TRBV6-1 with TRBJ2-7; the D gene is possibly TRBD2 (6 bases). The CDR3 totals 14 residues. Between the trimmed V and J ends, which lost 3 bases and 4 bases, there was a span of 13 bases. Germline lookup yields CDR1 MNHNS and CDR2 SASEGT. DNA of the CDR3: TGTGCCAGCAGTGATTGGACTAAGTCTTACGAGCAGTACTTC. It codes for CASSDWTKSYEQYF.

The chain carries TRBV9 and TRBJ2-3, with a possible D match to TRBD1 (5 bases). The CDR3 runs 17 residues. V lost 0 bases and J lost 0, with 14 bases in between. Germline V gene sequence: CDR1 SGDLS, CDR2 YYNGEE. CDR3 bases: TGTGCCAGCAGCGTAGCTCCCGTAAGGGGTAGCACAGATACGCAGTATTTT. Encoded protein: CASSVAPVRGSTDTQYF. Drawing the rest from reference TRBV9 and TRBJ2-3, the complete variable domain is DSGVTQTPKHLITATGQRVTLRCSPRSGDLSVYWYQQSLDQGLQFLIQYYNGEERAKGNILERFSAQQFPDLHSELNLSSLELGDSALYFCASSVAPVRGSTDTQYFGPGTRLTVL.

The genes are TRBV6-2 or TRBV6-3 and TRBJ2-2, with 12 bases that match TRBD2. This CDR3 comprises 16 residues. The V gene end was trimmed by 2 bases and the J gene end by 4 bases; junction bases not matched to a gene: 2. Germline CDR1 and CDR2: MNHEY and SVGEGT. The CDR3: CASSYGLAGSTGELFF. CDR3 DNA sequence: TGTGCCAGCAGTTACGGACTAGCGGGAAGCACCGGGGAGCTGTTTTTT.

The rearrangement links TRBV4-2 to TRBJ1-2, with D unclear. V shed 3 bases and J shed 5 bases, with 16 bases lying between them. CDR1 LGHNA and CDR2 YNFKEQ come from the germline V gene. The CDR3 extends over 15 amino acids. The CDR3 reads CASSHTGSRSYGYTF. CDR3 DNA: TGTGCCAGCAGCCACACCGGGTCGAGGTCATATGGCTACACCTTC.

The chain employs TRBV30 and TRBJ1-6, with D hard to call. The V gene's germline CDR1 is GTSNPN and CDR2 SVGIG (reference sequence). Trimming pared 4 bases from V and 0 bases from J, leaving 19 bases between. CDR3 length equals 18 residues. The CDR3 loop reads CAWTRGIFTSSYNSPLHF. The DNA of the CDR3 is TGTGCCTGGACAAGAGGGATTTTTACGAGCTCCTATAATTCACCCCTCCACTTT.

The chain couples TRBV15 to TRBJ1-6, with 9 bases fitting TRBD1. The J segment lost 9 bases and the V segment lost 3 bases, leaving 9 bases of the junction unmatched. Germline values: CDR1 LNHNV, CDR2 YYDKDF (reference sequence). The CDR3 has 16 amino acids. CDR3 nucleotides: TGTGCCACCAGCAGCACTAGACAGGGGGTGATTTCACCCCTCCACTTT. Protein product: CATSSTRQGVISPLHF.